The T cell receptor (beta chain) under discussion was sequenced for a study of cytomegalovirus exposure and HLA in healthy donors. Amplification used 60 Vbeta primers and 13 Jbeta primers. The data were produced by immunoSEQ multiplex PCR, yet TCRdb's version contains in-frame clones alone and is incomplete. Here the sample table reports tens of thousands of clones. In germline, CDR1 is KGHSH, CDR2 LQKENI. This CDR3 spans 18 amino acids. The V gene lost 2 bases and the J gene lost 0 bases, with 17 bases spanning the gap. V gene TRBV18 combines with J gene TRBJ1-3; D possibly corresponds to TRBD1 (5 bases). What was sequenced was PBMCs. This clonotype was sampled from a man aged 40-49 years in good health and CMV-seropositive. CDR3 coding DNA: TGTGCCAGCTCACCAGAGACGCCGGCGGGGGTCTCTGGAAACACCATATATTTT. Its protein is CASSPETPAGVSGNTIYF.